This T cell receptor (beta chain) originates from a study of cytomegalovirus exposure and HLA in healthy donors. PCR employed 60 Vbeta and 13 Jbeta primers. TCRdb keeps only in-frame clones here, not all; method: immunoSEQ multiplex PCR. The sample gives 100,000 or so clones, approximately 88% of which show up once; under 2.5% is in the top ten. Nominal health characterized the donors when sampled, though unrecorded immune exposures were likely. This CDR3 region has 14 residues. Trimming removed 2 bases from V and 2 bases from J, with 9 bases in between. Germline CDR1 is KGHSH and CDR2 is LQKENI. The chain joins TRBV18 to TRBJ1-2; a possible D gene is TRBD1 (5 bases). The material sequenced was PBMCs. The TCR sequence derives from a man aged 18 to 29 in good health and CMV-seronegative. For the CDR3, the DNA is TGTGCCAGCTCACCATCAGGGCAGAACTATGGCTACACCTTC. Encoded protein: CASSPSGQNYGYTF.